These T cell receptor beta chains were read from a single sample in a study of shared clonotypes between healthy human individuals. TCRdb's copy holds only in-frame clones and misses some; the assay was immunoSEQ multiplex PCR. Found here are about 640,000 clones, about 78% of them singletons; the top ten hold about 2%. Sequencing used memory CD4+ T cells sorted from blood. The origin of the receptors is a woman in her twenties or thirties in good health. The CDR3 runs from the conserved cysteine through the conserved F or W. A D gene is named only where the DNA matches it firmly. Part of the rows lack a size; the others show once, few, many or a class for expanded clones.

size	J	D	V	DNA	CDR3
few	TRBJ2-3	TRBD2	TRBV10-3	TGTGCCATCAGTGAGCGACTAGCGGGAGTGGGTACAGATACGCAGTATTTT	CAISERLAGVGTDTQYF
-	TRBJ1-1	TRBD1	TRBV18	TGTGCCAGCTCACCGGCCGGCAGGGGGCTAGTTGAAGCTTTCTTT	CASSPAGRGLVEAFF
few	TRBJ1-5	-	TRBV5-5	TGTGCCAGCAGCCTCACGGACACCAACTATCAGCCCCAGCATTTT	CASSLTDTNYQPQHF
few	TRBJ2-3	-	TRBV5-1	TGCGCCAGCAGCTTTGGGCAGACCGATACGCAGTATTTT	CASSFGQTDTQYF
-	TRBJ2-7	-	TRBV7-6	TGTGCCAGCAGCGGACGACAGGACTTCGAGCAGTACTTC	CASSGRQDFEQYF
many	TRBJ2-3	-	TRBV27	TGTGCCAGCAGTGGCAGGATAGCGGTAGTTGATACGCAGTATTTT	CASSGRIAVVDTQYF
-	TRBJ2-7	TRBD1	TRBV6-6	TGTGCCAGCAGTAGAAACCGGGACAGGGTCCACGAGCAGTACTTC	CASSRNRDRVHEQYF
-	TRBJ1-5	TRBD1	TRBV6-1	TGTGCCATCAAGACAGGGGACCTCAATCAGCCCCAGCATTTT	CAIKTGDLNQPQHF
-	TRBJ2-5	TRBD2	TRBV7-7	TGTGCCAGCAGCGCGAGTGCGGGGGGCCAAGAGACCCAGTACTTC	CASSASAGGQETQYF
-	TRBJ1-1	-	TRBV27	TGTGCCAGCAGCCCTTCGGGGAACACTGAAGCTTTCTTT	CASSPSGNTEAFF
-	TRBJ1-1	TRBD1	TRBV6-4	TGTGCCAGCAGTGACTCGACAGGGGGCACTGAAGCTTTCTTT	CASSDSTGGTEAFF
-	TRBJ2-1	-	TRBV5-1	TGCGCCAGCAGCTTGGGTGTGGAAAACAATGAGCAGTTCTTC	CASSLGVENNEQFF
few	TRBJ2-3	TRBD2	TRBV29-1	TGCAGCTATTATAGCGGGAGCACAGATACGCAGTATTTT	CSYYSGSTDTQYF
few	TRBJ2-3	-	TRBV6-5	TGTGCCAGCAGTTACTCCGGAGGGCCAGGGGATACGCAGTATTTT	CASSYSGGPGDTQYF
-	TRBJ1-1	-	TRBV30	TGTGCCTGGAGGGGAGGCTGGACAGAAAAAAAGCTGCACACTGAAGCTTTCTTT	CAWRGGWTEKKLHTEAFF
few	TRBJ2-5	-	TRBV7-9	TGTGCCAGCAGCTTAGGGAAGGGACTCCCCGAAGAGACCCAGTACTTC	CASSLGKGLPEETQYF
-	TRBJ1-4	-	TRBV15	TGTGCCACCAGCAAGGGGAGTGAGGATGAAAAACTGTTTTTT	CATSKGSEDEKLFF
-	TRBJ2-1	-	TRBV19	TGTGCCAGTATTCCCTCTAATACTCGTAATGAGCAGTTCTTC	CASIPSNTRNEQFF
-	TRBJ1-6	-	TRBV7-2	TGTGCCAGCAGCTTAACGGAATATAATTCACCCCTCCACTTT	CASSLTEYNSPLHF
-	TRBJ1-2	-	TRBV4-1	TGCGCCAGCAGCCAAGTGGGAGTCTATGGCTACACCTTC	CASSQVGVYGYTF
-	TRBJ2-1	TRBD2	TRBV18	TGTGCCAGCTCAGTGGGTAGCGGGAGCGCCGTCCACAATGAGCAGTTCTTC	CASSVGSGSAVHNEQFF
-	TRBJ1-4	-	TRBV28	TGTGCCAGTGGGAATGTTGGGGAAAAACTGTTTTTT	CASGNVGEKLFF
-	TRBJ2-5	TRBD2	TRBV15	TGTGCCACCAGCAGAGTCCTAGCGGGAGAAGAGACCCAGTACTTC	CATSRVLAGEETQYF
once	TRBJ2-1	TRBD2	TRBV5-4	TGTGCCAGCAGGAAACTAGCGACCTCCTACAATGAGCAGTTCTTC	CASRKLATSYNEQFF
-	TRBJ2-5	-	TRBV27	TGTGCCACCCGAAGGGTAACTTTGGGCGGGGAGACCCAGTACTTC	CATRRVTLGGETQYF
-	TRBJ2-1	-	TRBV6-6	TGTGCCAGCAGTTATCTCAATGAGCAGTTCTTC	CASSYLNEQFF
-	TRBJ2-4	-	TRBV11-3	TGTGCCAGCAGCTCGACCGGGACAAAAAAAAACATTCAGTACTTC	CASSSTGTKKNIQYF
once	TRBJ1-5	-	TRBV6-6	TGTGCTGGGGGGGTGAGCAATCAGCCCCAGCATTTT	CAGGVSNQPQHF
-	TRBJ2-7	-	TRBV7-9	TGTGCCAGCAGCTTAGATTTCTACTACGAGCAGTACTTC	CASSLDFYYEQYF
-	TRBJ2-3	-	TRBV4-2	TGTGCCAGCAGCCAAGAAATGACTCCCACAGATACGCAGTATTTT	CASSQEMTPTDTQYF
-	TRBJ2-7	-	TRBV7-2	TGTGCCAGCAGCCCCGGTTTTTCCCGCCATTACGAGCAGTACTTC	CASSPGFSRHYEQYF
many	TRBJ2-7	-	TRBV18	TGTGCCAGCTCAATAGGTGGGTCCTACGAGCAGTACTTC	CASSIGGSYEQYF
-	TRBJ2-5	TRBD1	TRBV29-1	TGCAGCGCTGGACAGGGGGCGAAGCAGTACTTC	CSAGQGAKQYF
-	TRBJ1-2	TRBD1	TRBV28	TGTGCCAGCAGTACGACAGGGGGTAGCTATGGCTACACCTTC	CASSTTGGSYGYTF
-	TRBJ2-1	-	TRBV27	TGTGCCAGCAGTTTCCGGGCTAGCGCAAACGATGAGCAGTTCTTC	CASSFRASANDEQFF
few	TRBJ2-7	-	TRBV9	TGTGCCAGCAGCGTAGCTTGGGGTTCGGCCGAGCAGTACTTC	CASSVAWGSAEQYF
-	TRBJ2-1	-	TRBV19	TGTGCCAGTAGTATAGCGCGATACAATGAGCAGTTCTTC	CASSIARYNEQFF